One T cell receptor beta chain is described in this entry. Its antigen remains unidentified. CDR1 and CDR2 (germline): GTSNPN, SVGIG (reference sequence). This CDR3 is 14 amino acids long. The sample is drawn from a study of T cells expressing NK-cell markers. About the research overall: The TCR beta repertoires were obtained from sorted CD3+CD56+NKG2C+, CD3+CD56+NKG2C- and CD3+CD56-NKG2C+ T cells.

Study results and limitations: As a fraction of CD8+ T cells, dominant NKG2C+ clonotypes reached about 1.0-7.5% in roughly 6 donors.

It was by 5'RACE template switching with UMIs that TCR beta cDNA was made. TCRdb re-analyzed the 5' RACE reads; it lists each CDR3 protein once, without DNA. This table lists about 440,000 distinct CDR3 sequences. Sequenced material: blood T cells: a sorted CD56 or NKG2C T cell subset, CD4+ or CD8+ T cells, or bulk PBMC T cells (not recorded which). The V and J genes are TRBV30 and TRBJ2-5; no DNA is available, so the TRBD1 call from TCRdb remains unchecked. This receptor was taken from a woman between 18 and 69 years old in good health. The CDR3 is CAWSSGTGKETQYF.